This T cell receptor (beta chain) originates from a study of blood T cell repertoires in COVID-19. Looking at the study overall: Material from acute and convalescent COVID-19 was sourced from the United States, Italy and Spain.

The CDR3 runs to 14 residues. V lost 1 base, J lost 8 bases, and 14 bases lay in between. Germline CDR1 and CDR2: LNHDA and SQIVND (reference sequence). The repertoire was sequenced with immunoSEQ multiplex PCR; TCRdb's copy has only in-frame clones and lacks some. This table has 310,000 or so clones, around four fifths appearing once. Sequenced input: peripheral blood. The chain recombines TRBV19 with TRBJ1-2; D might be TRBD1 (5 bases). The TCR originated in a woman aged 45-65 years with acute or convalescent COVID-19. The CDR3: CASSIAPQGRGYTF. The CDR3 DNA follows: TGTGCCAGTAGTATAGCCCCGCAGGGAAGGGGCTACACCTTC.